These T cell receptor beta chains were read from a single sample in a study of CD8+CD57+ T cells in acquired aplastic anemia. A single record per CDR3 protein comes from TCRdb applying MiXCR to the reads. The sample yields 15,000 to 20,000 distinct CDR3 sequences, 30% to 45% seen once. The sequencing input was CD8+CD57+ T cells sorted from PBMCs. The receptor set was obtained from a human donor with aplastic anemia. The CDR3 runs from the conserved cysteine through the conserved F or W.

j_call v_call cdr3_aa
TRBJ1-5 TRBV2 CASRQGAVSNQPQHF
TRBJ2-1 TRBV10-3 CAITPGTPLGDEQFF
TRBJ2-7 TRBV6-1 CASSEQDFYEQYF
TRBJ1-3 TRBV2 CASLRNRASGNTIYF
TRBJ2-2 TRBV9 CASSLPPGELFF
TRBJ2-2 TRBV4-1 CASSQDVWLGSGGPGSGELFF
TRBJ1-2 TRBV5-5 CASSLDSYYGYTF
TRBJ2-3 TRBV2 CASTLTSGGPITDTQYF
TRBJ1-3 TRBV7-6 CASSTGQAALLGTGNTIYF
TRBJ2-1 TRBV29-1 CSVQGATAGNEQFF
TRBJ1-6 TRBV2 CASRRKGQPYNSPLHF
TRBJ1-1 TRBV7-3 CASSLTTGGGEAFF
TRBJ1-4 TRBV15 CAASRAGREEKLFF
TRBJ2-1 TRBV6-2/TRBV6-3 CASSYGGAGYNEQFF
TRBJ2-3 TRBV15 CATSWVSRTDTQYF
TRBJ2-5 TRBV9 CASSVAREGRETQYF
TRBJ2-5 TRBV20-1 CSARDRLAEEQGTQYF
TRBJ1-6 TRBV2 CASTSPRQGRSPLHF
TRBJ1-3 TRBV12-3/TRBV12-4 CASSFRALAGNTIYF
TRBJ2-2 TRBV20-1 CSARDALRGDTGELFF
TRBJ2-1 TRBV11-1 CASSLEPGEHEQFF
TRBJ2-2 TRBV29-1 CSVEVRMNTGELFF
TRBJ2-5 TRBV9 CASSARWGQETQYF
TRBJ2-7 TRBV15 CATSRVFATSEDEQYF
TRBJ2-1 TRBV20-1 CSQLRDRYNEQFF
TRBJ2-2 TRBV6-5 CASSWGLLAGELFF
TRBJ1-2 TRBV19 CASSTTGGQNYGYTF
TRBJ2-1 TRBV7-6 CASSVTSQSSYNEQFF
TRBJ2-5 TRBV4-3 CASSQDGTGAETQYF
TRBJ2-3 TRBV20-1 CSTGGVRTQYF
TRBJ2-5 TRBV29-1 CSVGGFDRRQETQYF
TRBJ1-1 TRBV5-1 CASSLARMNTEAFF
TRBJ2-1 TRBV20-1 CSARAEEQFF
TRBJ1-2 TRBV20-1 CSASGREDYGYTF
TRBJ2-4 TRBV11-2 CASSPVPRGVNKNIQYF
TRBJ2-7 TRBV10-2 CASSETDYEQYF
TRBJ2-2 TRBV10-3 CAITPREGRAGELFF
TRBJ1-6 TRBV20-1 CSASHRRDRGRSPLHF
TRBJ2-1 TRBV19 CASSIVQGPLNEQFF